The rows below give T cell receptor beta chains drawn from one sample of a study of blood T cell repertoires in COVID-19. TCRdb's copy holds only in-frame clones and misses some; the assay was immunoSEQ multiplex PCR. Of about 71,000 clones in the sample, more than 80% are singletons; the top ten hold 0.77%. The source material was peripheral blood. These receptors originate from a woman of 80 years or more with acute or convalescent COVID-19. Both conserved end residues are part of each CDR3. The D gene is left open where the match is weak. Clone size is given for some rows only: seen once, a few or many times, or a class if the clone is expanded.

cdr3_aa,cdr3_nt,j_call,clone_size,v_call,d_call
CATGGISGANVLTF,TGTGCCACGGGGGGCATTTCTGGGGCCAACGTCCTGACTTTC,TRBJ2-6,.,TRBV6-5,.
CASSIGTPNEAFF,TGTGCCAGTAGTATCGGGACACCGAATGAAGCTTTCTTT,TRBJ1-1,.,TRBV19,.
CASSPGGQTSYGYTF,TGCGCCAGCAGCCCCGGGGGACAGACAAGCTATGGCTACACCTTC,TRBJ1-2,.,TRBV5-1,TRBD1
CASSLDNVPTVRGGYTF,TGTGCCAGCAGCTTGGATAATGTCCCGACAGTCCGTGGTGGCTACACCTTC,TRBJ1-2,.,TRBV5-4,.
CASKYRENTEAFF,TGCGCCAGCAAGTACAGGGAGAACACTGAAGCTTTCTTT,TRBJ1-1,.,TRBV5-1,.
CASTQRGAGDTQYF,TGTGCCAGCACTCAGCGGGGGGCGGGGGATACGCAGTATTTT,TRBJ2-3,.,TRBV2,TRBD2
CASSKRGPSYNEQFF,TGTGCCAGTAGTAAGCGGGGGCCTTCCTACAATGAGCAGTTCTTC,TRBJ2-1,.,TRBV19,TRBD2
CASSYGQGFTDTQYF,TGTGCCAGCAGCTACGGACAGGGGTTCACAGATACGCAGTATTTT,TRBJ2-3,.,TRBV11-2,TRBD1
CASSHTRHRTSGGPFSSYNEQFF,TGTGCCAGCAGCCATACCCGCCACCGGACTAGCGGGGGGCCTTTTAGCTCCTACAATGAGCAGTTCTTC,TRBJ2-1,.,TRBV3-1/TRBV3-2,TRBD2
CASSISQLAADTQYF,TGTGCCAGTAGTATATCCCAACTAGCCGCAGATACGCAGTATTTT,TRBJ2-3,.,TRBV19,.
CASSFLDRGQPQHF,TGTGCCAGCAGCTTCCTAGACAGGGGCCAGCCCCAGCATTTT,TRBJ1-5,.,TRBV7-2,TRBD1
CASSLAGGNEQFF,TGTGCTAGCAGCTTAGCTGGGGGGAATGAGCAGTTCTTC,TRBJ2-1,.,TRBV7-7,.
CATSPPGLAGGNEQFF,TGTGCCACCAGTCCCCCGGGACTAGCTGGCGGAAATGAGCAGTTCTTC,TRBJ2-1,.,TRBV24-1,TRBD2
CASSPTATNEKLFF,TGTGCCAGCTCACCGACAGCTACTAATGAAAAACTGTTTTTT,TRBJ1-4,.,TRBV18,.
CASSLRDRTGELFF,TGTGCCAGCAGTCTCAGGGATCGAACCGGGGAGCTGTTTTTT,TRBJ2-2,few,TRBV6-6,.
CASRGTGTPSTDTQYF,TGTGCCAGTAGGGGAACCGGGACACCTAGCACAGATACGCAGTATTTT,TRBJ2-3,.,TRBV19,.
CASSLDRLSTEAFF,TGTGCCAGCAGTTTAGACAGGTTGAGCACTGAAGCTTTCTTT,TRBJ1-1,.,TRBV27,.
CASSQEGGRNREQFF,TGTGCCAGCAGCCAAGAAGGGGGTAGAAATCGTGAGCAGTTCTTC,TRBJ2-1,.,TRBV4-2,.
CASSFNGLQNEQYF,TGTGCCAGCAGTTTTAACGGGTTGCAAAACGAGCAGTACTTC,TRBJ2-7,.,TRBV6-2/TRBV6-3,.
CARSLGGARLYEQYF,TGTGCCAGAAGCTTAGGGGGGGCGAGGCTTTACGAGCAGTACTTC,TRBJ2-7,few,TRBV5-3,.
CASSPPRLADTDTQYF,TGTGCCAGCTCACCACCCCGACTAGCGGACACAGATACGCAGTATTTT,TRBJ2-3,.,TRBV18,TRBD2
CASGPGGGGGDTQYF,TGTGCTAGTGGTCCCGGGGGTGGCGGTGGGGATACGCAGTATTTT,TRBJ2-3,.,TRBV12-5,.
CASSQDRGREFF,TGCGCCAGCAGCCAAGATCGGGGTAGGGAGTTCTTC,TRBJ2-1,.,TRBV4-1,.
CAISGDRGLVSPLHF,TGTGCCATCAGTGGCGACAGGGGCCTCGTTTCACCCCTCCACTTT,TRBJ1-6,.,TRBV10-3,TRBD1
CASSPHTIDQPQHF,TGTGCCAGCAGCCCCCACACCATCGATCAGCCCCAGCATTTT,TRBJ1-5,.,TRBV21-1,.
CASSLNPGTEAFF,TGCGCCAGCAGCTTAAACCCGGGAACTGAAGCTTTCTTT,TRBJ1-1,.,TRBV5-1,.
CASSQDAGYSYEQYF,TGCGCCAGCAGCCAAGATGCGGGATACTCCTACGAGCAGTACTTC,TRBJ2-7,.,TRBV4-1,.
CASSKLGQGARGQPQHF,TGTGCCAGCAGTAAATTGGGACAGGGGGCTCGGGGTCAGCCCCAGCATTTT,TRBJ1-5,once,TRBV2,TRBD1
CASSLGRGGYQPQHF,TGTGCCAGCAGCTTAGGCCGGGGGGGGTATCAGCCCCAGCATTTT,TRBJ1-5,.,TRBV7-2,.
CASSIGSSGANVLTF,TGTGCCAGTAGTATTGGGAGCTCTGGGGCCAACGTCCTGACTTTC,TRBJ2-6,.,TRBV19,.
CASSPTTYEQYF,TGTGCCAGCTCCCCAACAACCTACGAGCAGTACTTC,TRBJ2-7,once,TRBV18,.
CASSVGVGEQYF,TGTGCCAGCAGCGTAGGCGTCGGCGAGCAGTACTTC,TRBJ2-7,.,TRBV9,.
CASSFSLAGNHGSYNEQFF,TGTGCCAGCAGTTTTTCCCTAGCGGGGAACCACGGCTCCTACAATGAGCAGTTCTTC,TRBJ2-1,.,TRBV28,TRBD2
CASSIRQGGQPQHF,TGTGCCAGTAGTATTAGGCAGGGGGGTCAGCCCCAGCATTTT,TRBJ1-5,.,TRBV19,TRBD1
CASSPRPGGVGKNEQFF,TGTGCCAGCAGCCCCCGACCAGGGGGAGTAGGGAAAAATGAGCAGTTCTTC,TRBJ2-1,.,TRBV11-2,TRBD1
CASSLDGFHEKLFF,TGTGCCAGCAGCTTAGACGGGTTCCATGAAAAACTGTTTTTT,TRBJ1-4,.,TRBV7-9,.
CASSEAFGTSGGEQFF,TGTGCCAGCAGTGAAGCGTTTGGGACTAGCGGGGGGGAGCAGTTCTTC,TRBJ2-1,.,TRBV6-1,TRBD2
CASSPLAGVYNEQFF,TGTGCCAGCAGCCCTCTAGCGGGAGTATACAATGAGCAGTTCTTC,TRBJ2-1,.,TRBV3-1/TRBV3-2,TRBD2
CASQTSGTVYEQYF,TGTGCCAGCCAGACCTCCGGGACAGTCTACGAGCAGTACTTC,TRBJ2-7,.,TRBV28,TRBD1
CASSQSGNSPLHF,TGTGCCAGCAGCCAATCTGGCAATTCACCCCTCCACTTT,TRBJ1-6,.,TRBV14,.
CASSLDRVKGYTF,TGTGCCAGCAGTTTGGACAGGGTTAAGGGCTACACCTTC,TRBJ1-2,.,TRBV6-5,TRBD1
CATSEGISNTGELFF,TGTGCCACCTCAGAGGGAATATCGAACACCGGGGAGCTGTTTTTT,TRBJ2-2,.,TRBV10-3,.
CASSYSGAVRYEQYF,TGTGCCAGCAGTTACTCAGGGGCGGTTAGATACGAGCAGTACTTC,TRBJ2-7,few,TRBV6-5,.
CASKTGGTEKLFF,TGTGCCAGCAAAACAGGGGGGACTGAAAAACTGTTTTTT,TRBJ1-4,.,TRBV5-4,TRBD1
CASSERDRGYIQYF,TGTGCCAGCAGTGAAAGGGACAGGGGTTACATTCAGTACTTC,TRBJ2-4,.,TRBV6-1,TRBD1
CASSLAGGRYEQYF,TGTGCCAGCAGCTTGGCCGGGGGGCGCTACGAGCAGTACTTC,TRBJ2-7,.,TRBV5-4,.
CATSAAGGLNTGELFF,TGTGCCACCAGTGCAGCGGGAGGGCTGAACACCGGGGAGCTGTTTTTT,TRBJ2-2,.,TRBV24-1,TRBD2
CASSLSAGVMYSNQPQHF,TGTGCCAGCAGCTTGAGTGCAGGGGTTATGTATAGCAATCAGCCCCAGCATTTT,TRBJ1-5,.,TRBV7-2,.
CASSLVQGMNTEAFF,TGTGCCAGCAGCTTAGTTCAGGGGATGAACACTGAAGCTTTCTTT,TRBJ1-1,few,TRBV7-9,.
CASSLGPGQGNEKLFF,TGTGCCAGCAGCTTAGGACCGGGACAGGGTAATGAAAAACTGTTTTTT,TRBJ1-4,.,TRBV5-5,TRBD1
CASSLTRSDTQYF,TGTGCCAGCTCACTCACTAGGTCCGATACGCAGTATTTT,TRBJ2-3,.,TRBV18,.
CASSSSGTGGHNEQFF,TGTGCCAGCAGTTCGTCCGGGACAGGGGGCCACAATGAGCAGTTCTTC,TRBJ2-1,.,TRBV27,TRBD1
CASTPGNRVSGNTIYF,TGTGCCAGTACCCCCGGTAACAGGGTATCTGGAAACACCATATATTTT,TRBJ1-3,.,TRBV19,.
CASSHATSGGFPDTQYF,TGCGCCAGCAGCCACGCCACTAGCGGGGGGTTCCCAGATACGCAGTATTTT,TRBJ2-3,.,TRBV4-1,TRBD2
CASSQVSVAGELFF,TGCGCCAGCAGCCAAGTTAGCGTGGCCGGGGAGCTGTTTTTT,TRBJ2-2,few,TRBV4-1,.